The next 24 T cell receptor beta chains were all read from a single sample in a study of CD8 T cells in ankylosing spondylitis. TCRdb used MiXCR to reprocess the 5' RACE reads, holding one entry per CDR3 protein. The table lists tens of thousands of distinct CDR3 sequences, 5.3% of them singletons. Sequenced input: blood, either unsorted or a sorted T cell fraction (not recorded which). The receptors shown here come from a male donor with ankylosing spondylitis or in good health (not recorded which).

This clonotype has at least ten counts. This chain connects TRBV7-3 to TRBJ2-2; 7 positions agree with TRBD2. CDR3 size: 14 residues. Germline trimming cut 3 bases from V and 6 bases from J; bases unmatched to any gene: 4. Germline lookup yields CDR1 SGHTA and CDR2 FQGTGA. The CDR3 sequence is CASSFEGRAGELFF. The DNA of the CDR3 is TGTGCCAGCAGCTTTGAAGGGAGGGCCGGGGAGCTGTTTTTT.

The sample holds many counts of this clonotype. V is TRBV6-2 or TRBV6-3 and J is TRBJ2-7, with 9 positions matching TRBD1. The CDR3 runs 16 residues. The germline V gene has CDR1 MNHEY and CDR2 SVGEGT. The trim removed 6 bases at V and 3 bases at J, leaving 12 bases unmatched. The CDR3 spells CASRTGAGTGFYEQYF. CDR3 nucleotide sequence: TGTGCCAGCAGAACGGGGGCCGGGACAGGGTTCTACGAGCAGTACTTC.

This clonotype was picked up many times. The J gene is TRBJ1-6, the V gene TRBV4-3; D remains unclear. This CDR3 spans 18 amino acids. The V end was cut by 0 bases, the J end by 1 base, with 13 bases between. Germline CDR1 and CDR2: LGHNA and YSLEER. The CDR3 nucleotides are TGCGCCAGCAGCCAAGATAGGAGGCAGGATTCCTATAATTCACCCCTCCACTTT. Translated, it gives CASSQDRRQDSYNSPLHF.

This clonotype has a count of ten or more. The V gene is TRBV5-1, the J gene TRBJ2-7; the D gene is possibly TRBD1 (6 bases). This CDR3 has 16 residues. The V end was cut by 0 bases, the J end by 3 bases, with 16 bases between. Germline V lookup: CDR1 SGHRS, CDR2 YFSETQ. Written as DNA, the CDR3 is TGCGCCAGCAGCTTGGCCGCCAGGGGACCCCTCTACGAGCAGTACTTC. Translating it yields CASSLAARGPLYEQYF.

This clonotype was picked up many times. This rearrangement joins TRBV6-5 to TRBJ2-7; no reliable D call. Per germline, CDR1 MNHEY and CDR2 SVGAGI. The V end lost 0 bases, the J end lost 0 bases, and 6 bases lay between the germline ends. CDR3 length: 14 residues. The CDR3 nucleotides read TGTGCCAGCAGTTACTCGACATACTCCTACGAGCAGTACTTC. Protein: CASSYSTYSYEQYF.

Ten or more counts support this clonotype. This chain joins TRBV11-2 and TRBJ1-2; D not resolved. The V gene's germline CDR1 is SGHAT and CDR2 FQNNGV. Trimming took 0 bases from V and 8 from J, leaving 13 bases between them. This CDR3 has 14 amino acids. CDR3 DNA sequence: TGTGCCAGCAGCTTAGATGACGGACCGGGAGGCTACACCTTC. This encodes CASSLDDGPGGYTF.

Ten or more counts support this clonotype. The CDR3 reads CAWSLRLETYNEQFF. The CDR3 coding sequence is TGTGCCTGGAGCCTTAGGCTCGAGACTTACAATGAGCAGTTCTTC. V and J are TRBV30 and TRBJ2-1; D call uncertain. Germline V lookup: CDR1 GTSNPN, CDR2 SVGIG (reference sequence). The CDR3 runs 15 residues. V lost 3 bases and J 4 bases, leaving 16 bases between the germline ends. Full variable domain (outside the CDR3, taken from reference TRBV30 and TRBJ2-1): SQTIHQWPATLVQPVGSPLSLECTVEGTSNPNLYWYRQAAGRGLQLLFYSVGIGQISSEVPQNLSASRPQDRQFILSSKKLLLSDSGFYLCAWSLRLETYNEQFFGPGTRLTVL.

V usage is TRBV28 and J usage is TRBJ2-3; 12 nucleotides align to TRBD2. Germline V gene data show CDR1 as MDHEN and CDR2 as SYDVKM. This CDR3 has 19 residues. Trimming at V came to 10 bases and at J to 4 bases, leaving 21 bases not matched to a gene. CDR3 bases: TGTGCCATCGGCTTGGGTCTAGCGGGGGGGCCGTTTGGCGCAGATACGCAGTATTTT. It is translated as CAIGLGLAGGPFGADTQYF.

This clonotype showed up many times. The genes are TRBV3-1 and TRBJ2-7, with TRBD2 identical over 9 bases. J was trimmed by 2 bases and V by 1 base; bases with no gene match: 6. Germline V gene data show CDR1 as LGHDT and CDR2 as YNNKEL (reference sequence). There are 16 residues in the CDR3. The CDR3 here is CASSQVSGGLPYEQYF. The CDR3 DNA is TGTGCCAGCAGCCAAGTAAGCGGGGGGCTCCCCTACGAGCAGTACTTC.

This clonotype has at least ten counts. The chain couples TRBV20-1 to TRBJ1-2; TRBD1 matches at 8 bases. J lost 4 bases, V lost 6 bases, and 16 bases had no gene match. This CDR3 has 16 amino acids. In germline, CDR1 is DFQATT, CDR2 SNEGSKA (reference sequence). The CDR3, as DNA: TGCAGTGCCCTCGGGTCTGGGACAGGAAATCCCTATGGCTACACCTTC. Translating gives CSALGSGTGNPYGYTF.

This chain joins TRBV22-1 and TRBJ1-1; the D call of TRBD1 is as the table states it, not checked on the DNA. TRBV22-1 is a known pseudogene. The CDR3 runs to 15 residues. CDR3 amino acids: CPIPGQGTMNTEAFF. CDR3 DNA: TGTCCTATCCCGGGACAGGGGACTATGAACACTGAAGCTTTCTTT.

Ten or more counts support this clonotype. The chain joins TRBV20-1 to TRBJ2-5; D not resolved. This CDR3 region has 14 residues. Germline lookup yields CDR1 DFQATT and CDR2 SNEGSKA (reference sequence). Trimming stripped 0 bases from V and 3 bases from J, with 11 bases between. The CDR3 DNA sequence: TGCAGTGCTAGAGACATCTTAGCTAAAGAGACCCAGTACTTC. It specifies CSARDILAKETQYF.

This clonotype has a count of ten or more. The J gene is TRBJ1-2, the V gene TRBV18; D ambiguous. V was clipped by 0 bases and J by 5 bases, with 10 bases between them. CDR1 and CDR2 from the germline V gene are KGHSH and LQKENI. This CDR3 has 14 residues. The CDR3 bases are TGTGCCAGCTCACCACCGGTGGGTGGGTATGGCTACACCTTC. Translated: CASSPPVGGYGYTF.

This clonotype came up many times. The rearrangement joins TRBV20-1 to TRBJ1-4; D is unresolved. Trimming took off 6 bases at V and 3 bases at J, with 14 bases between the two ends. This CDR3 comprises 14 residues. Germline V gene lookup returns CDR1 DFQATT and CDR2 SNEGSKA (reference sequence). As DNA, the CDR3 is TGCAGTGCCAGCCGAGAGGTATCTAATGAAAAACTGTTTTTT. Its protein is CSASREVSNEKLFF.

This clonotype was recorded many times. This sequence joins TRBV6-1 and TRBJ2-5; no definite D call. CDR1 and CDR2 from the germline V gene are MNHNS and SASEGT. The germline V and J ends were trimmed by 7 bases and 2 bases, with 11 bases remaining between them. The CDR3 is 13 residues long. CDR3 DNA sequence: TGTGCCAGCAATCAGGTGTCTCAAGAGACCCAGTACTTC. Its translation is CASNQVSQETQYF.

This clonotype was observed many times. The gene calls are TRBV5-6 and TRBJ2-7; TRBD1 might be the D (5 bases). The V gene's germline CDR1 is SGHDT and CDR2 YYEEEE. The CDR3 consists of 14 residues. With 4 bases removed from V and 7 bases from J, the gap between germline ends came to 18 bases. CDR3 bases: TGTGCCAGCAGCAGATTCTTACTTTCAGGGGAGCAGTACTTC. This translates into CASSRFLLSGEQYF.

This clonotype was recorded many times. The genes are TRBV20-1 and TRBJ1-6; 8 bases match TRBD1. The germline V gene encodes CDR1 DFQATT and CDR2 SNEGSKA (reference sequence). J lost 9 bases, V lost 3 bases, and 1 base had no gene match. The CDR3 has 12 amino acids. The CDR3 DNA is TGCAGTGCTAGCAGGGGGCCTTCACCCCTCCACTTT. Translated: CSASRGPSPLHF.

This clonotype was detected many times. The V and J genes are TRBV28 and TRBJ1-2, with D uncertain. The CDR3 spans 13 residues. V was cut by 5 bases and J by 3 bases, with 10 bases left in between. CDR1 is MDHEN, CDR2 SYDVKM, per germline. The CDR3: CASSRSTYYGYTF. The DNA of the CDR3 is TGTGCCAGCAGTCGGAGTACGTACTATGGCTACACCTTC.

This clonotype was recorded many times. V gene TRBV12-3 or TRBV12-4 combines with J gene TRBJ1-6; D remains ambiguous. V gave up 7 bases and J gave up 10 bases, with 11 bases separating them. The CDR3 runs 12 residues. The DNA of the CDR3 is TGTGCCAGCACCTTTCTGGGATCACCCCTCCACTTT. It is translated as CASTFLGSPLHF.

This clonotype has a count of ten or more. This chain links TRBV28 with TRBJ1-1, with 7 bases fitting TRBD1. V was pared by 7 bases and J by 1 base, with 3 bases of the junction left unmatched. Germline values: CDR1 MDHEN, CDR2 SYDVKM. The CDR3 is 13 amino acids. CDR3 region: CASKGAKNTEAFF. The CDR3 DNA reads TGTGCCAGCAAGGGGGCGAAGAACACTGAAGCTTTCTTT.

Ten or more counts support this clonotype. V usage is TRBV3-1 and J usage is TRBJ2-7; D might be TRBD2 (6 bases). Germline-derived CDR1 and CDR2 are LGHDT and YNNKEL (reference sequence). The CDR3 runs 14 residues. The V gene lost 5 bases and the J gene lost 1 base, with 12 bases spanning the gap. CDR3 in amino acids: CASSIYGSSYEQYF. CDR3 bases: TGTGCCAGCAGCATCTACGGGAGTTCCTACGAGCAGTACTTC.

As regards this clonotype: One junction end does not reproduce the germline sequence, and a read error may be involved. V gene TRBV5-1 combines with J gene TRBJ1-2; TRBD1 is a possible D gene (6 bases). Germline V gene data show CDR1 as SGHRS and CDR2 as YFSETQ. CDR3 size: 15 residues. CDR3 DNA sequence: TGCGCCAGCAGCTTGGCCCCGGGGGCTAACTATGGCTACACCTTT. Protein sequence: CASSLAPGANYGYTF.

There are many counts of this clonotype. For the CDR3, the DNA is TGTGCCAGCAGCCCGACAGTTCGAGACTATGGCTACACCTTC. Residues: CASSPTVRDYGYTF. The chain carries TRBV6-2 or TRBV6-3 and TRBJ1-2; D is possibly TRBD1 (5 bases). Trimming shortened V by 6 bases and J by 3 bases, and 14 bases separated the two germline ends. The CDR3 length is 14 residues. Germline-derived CDR1 and CDR2 are MNHEY and SVGEGT.

This clonotype occurred many times. The V call is TRBV10-3, the J call TRBJ2-7; 7 bases are shared with TRBD1. The CDR3 sequence is 13 residues long. The germline V gene encodes CDR1 ENHRY and CDR2 SYGVKD. J gave up 12 bases and V 5 bases, and 13 bases lay outside the gene matches. The CDR3 DNA sequence: TGTGCCATCAGTAACGGACAGGAAGAAATGGGGTACTTC. It yields the protein CAISNGQEEMGYF.